This T cell receptor beta chain originates from a study of prognosis after radiotherapy for stage I lung cancer. Genomic DNA yielded TCR beta CDR3, amplified by two-round multiplex PCR. Primers were specific to each TRBV and TRBJ gene in first-round PCR. TCRdb ran MiXCR on the multiplex PCR reads and lists one entry per CDR3 protein. This sample carries some 38,000 distinct CDR3 sequences, around 22% of them seen once, and the ten largest clones take less than 30%. This clonotype was detected many times. V lost 6 bases to trimming and J lost 5 bases, with 17 bases between them. Germline CDR1 and CDR2: DFQATT and SNEGSKA (reference sequence). The CDR3 consists of 14 residues.

The receptor comes from a donor over 45 with non-small cell lung cancer. The V and J genes are TRBV20-1 and TRBJ2-1; possible D gene TRBD2, 6 bases. The specimen comprised PBMCs, sampled before or after stereotactic body radiation therapy (not recorded which). The CDR3 loop is CSAGRGDQNNEQFF. The CDR3 bases are TGCAGTGCCGGGCGCGGGGACCAGAACAATGAGCAGTTCTTC.